Each of the 25 T cell receptor beta chains below was sequenced from the same sample in a study of blood T cells in healthy people across ages. Sample-barcoded 5' priming and a J-beta primer mix drove a second PCR of roughly 6 to 12 cycles. In TCRdb, the 5' RACE reads were re-called with MiXCR into one record per CDR3 protein. The sample includes just under 550,000 distinct CDR3 sequences, around 24% of them seen just once. These sequences were also reported in another study, on T cells of mothers and their children.

The specimen was blood. These receptors originate from a boy between 10 and 17 years old in good health.

The chain uses TRBV7-9 and TRBJ2-3, with D tentatively TRBD1 (6 bases). CDR3 size: 14 residues. V was shortened by 4 bases and J by 2 bases, with 10 bases between the two germline ends. Germline CDR1 and CDR2: SEHNR and FQNEAQ (reference sequence). The CDR3 sequence is CASSSQGPTDTQYF. Here the CDR3 DNA reads TGTGCCAGCAGCTCACAGGGTCCCACAGATACGCAGTATTTT.

This clonotype was detected ten times or more. The rearrangement joins TRBV20-1 to TRBJ2-1; D perhaps matches TRBD2 (5 bases). The CDR3 extends over 12 amino acids. Germline V gene data show CDR1 as DFQATT and CDR2 as SNEGSKA (reference sequence). The CDR3 nucleotides are TGCAGGATGGGGTCGACGGGGAATGAGCAGTTCTTC. This codes for CRMGSTGNEQFF.

This chain connects TRBV7-6 to TRBJ2-2; the D gene could be TRBD1 or TRBD2 (6 bases each). V lost 5 bases to trimming and J lost 7 bases, with 17 bases between them. This CDR3 is built from 15 residues. Germline V lookup: CDR1 SGHVS, CDR2 FNYEAQ. The CDR3: CASSGWGAIGGELFF. The CDR3 coding sequence is TGTGCCAGCAGCGGTTGGGGGGCCATTGGCGGGGAGCTGTTTTTT.

This clonotype has only a few counts. The genes are TRBV4-2 and TRBJ2-3; 8 bases match TRBD2. From germline, CDR1 is LGHNA and CDR2 YNFKEQ. Trimming cost V 0 bases and J 0 bases; bases outside gene matches: 14. The CDR3 covers 20 residues. CDR3 sequence: CASSQDWGLAGFSSTDTQYF. Written as DNA, the CDR3 is TGTGCCAGCAGCCAAGATTGGGGTCTAGCGGGTTTCTCTAGCACAGATACGCAGTATTTT.

This clonotype came up a few times. This chain uses TRBV5-4 with TRBJ2-1; TRBD2 aligns across 13 bases. The V gene end was trimmed by 1 base and the J gene end by 0 bases; junction bases not matched to a gene: 1. Germline V CDR1 and CDR2: SGHNT, YYREEE (reference sequence). The CDR3 is 17 residues long. The CDR3 DNA follows: TGTGCCAGCAGCTTGACTAGCGGGGGGGCCTCCTACAATGAGCAGTTCTTC. It encodes CASSLTSGGASYNEQFF.

V gene TRBV27 combines with J gene TRBJ2-7; D is perhaps TRBD2 (6 bases). Germline V CDR1 and CDR2: MNHEY, SMNVEV (reference sequence). CDR3 length equals 15 residues. V shed 4 bases and J shed 4 bases, with 17 bases lying between them. The CDR3 spells CASSSLSGRTYEQYF. The CDR3 DNA reads as TGTGCCAGCAGTTCCTTAAGTGGGAGGACTTACGAGCAGTACTTC.

In its sample, this clonotype was seen many times. The rearrangement links TRBV5-1 to TRBJ2-5; 12 nucleotides agree with TRBD2. The junction had 3 bases not matched to a gene; V was cut back by 0 bases and J by 0 bases. This CDR3 comprises 17 residues. The germline CDR1 and CDR2 sequences are SGHRS and YFSETQ. The CDR3 is CASSLDLAGGYQETQYF. The DNA of the CDR3 is TGCGCCAGCAGCTTGGACCTAGCGGGAGGGTACCAAGAGACCCAGTACTTC.

V and J are TRBV18 and TRBJ1-2; TRBD1 agrees at 7 bases. CDR1 KGHSH and CDR2 LQKENI come from the germline V gene. The CDR3 sequence is 16 residues long. Trimming took 3 bases from V and 6 from J; bases not matched to a gene: 13. CDR3 sequence reads: CASSPREGQRFNGYTF. As DNA, the CDR3 is TGTGCCAGCTCACCGAGAGAGGGACAGAGGTTTAATGGCTACACCTTC.

The chain has TRBV20-1 and TRBJ2-7; TRBD2 might be the D (6 bases). The germline V gene has CDR1 DFQATT and CDR2 SNEGSKA (reference sequence). This CDR3 region has 14 residues. V shed 0 bases and J shed 2 bases, with 11 bases lying between them. This CDR3 reads CSARDREFTYEQYF. DNA for the CDR3: TGCAGTGCTAGAGACCGGGAGTTCACCTACGAGCAGTACTTC.

V gene TRBV6-2 or TRBV6-3 combines with J gene TRBJ2-5; TRBD2 matches 7 bases. TRBJ2-7 matches the DNA end more closely, so the J call is doubtful. The length of the CDR3 is 19 residues. Germline lookup yields CDR1 MNHEY and CDR2 SVGEGT. As DNA, the CDR3 is TGTGCCAGCAGCCTATTTCGAGATACTTCCGGGAGGTTCTTCTACGAGCAGTACTTC. Amino acids: CASSLFRDTSGRFFYEQYF.

This clonotype was seen a handful of times. The chain couples TRBV28 to TRBJ2-7, with TRBD2 as a possible D gene (6 bases). V was shortened by 1 base and J by 5 bases, with 12 bases between the two germline ends. The CDR3 loop spans 14 amino acids. Germline lookup yields CDR1 MDHEN and CDR2 SYDVKM. The DNA for the CDR3 is TGTGCCAGCAGTTTATTCCGGCGGGGTGACGAGCAGTACTTC. Translating it yields CASSLFRRGDEQYF. The full variable domain, in which reference TRBV28 and TRBJ2-7 provide the parts outside the CDR3, is DVKVTQSSRYLVKRTGEKVFLECVQDMDHENMFWYRQDPGLGLRLIYFSYDVKMKEKGDIPEGYSVSREKKERFSLILESASTNQTSMYLCASSLFRRGDEQYFGPGTRLTVT.

This clonotype was detected only a few times. This rearrangement joins TRBV10-3 to TRBJ1-1; TRBD1 matches 7 bases. The germline V gene encodes CDR1 ENHRY and CDR2 SYGVKD. V gave up 0 bases and J gave up 1 base; unmatched junction bases: 2. CDR3 length: 15 residues. The CDR3 nucleotides read TGTGCCATCAGTGAGTCGGGGACAGCGAACACTGAAGCTTTCTTT. As protein: CAISESGTANTEAFF.

This chain connects TRBV6-1 to TRBJ2-7; D is perhaps TRBD2 (6 bases). CDR3 length: 15 amino acids. Germline CDR1 and CDR2: MNHNS and SASEGT. The V end was cut by 6 bases, the J end by 4 bases, with 19 bases between. The CDR3 spells CASSQGGPTPYEQYF. The DNA of the CDR3 is TGTGCCAGCAGCCAAGGAGGGCCCACCCCTTACGAGCAGTACTTC.

This sequence joins TRBV28 and TRBJ2-6; no firm D call. V dropped 3 bases and J dropped 1 base, with 34 bases sitting between them. The CDR3 extends over 24 amino acids. Looked up from germline, CDR1 is MDHEN and CDR2 is SYDVKM. Written as DNA, the CDR3 is TGTGCCAGCAGTTTTCGCGCTCCCCAAGCACGGACCCCTGAAATTCGGTCTGGGGCCAACGTCCTGACTTTC. Amino acid sequence: CASSFRAPQARTPEIRSGANVLTF.

The rearrangement links TRBV5-6 to TRBJ2-2; D unresolved. The CDR3 length is 16 residues. Germline V gene lookup returns CDR1 SGHDT and CDR2 YYEEEE. V lost 0 bases, J lost 0 bases, and 9 bases lay in between. The CDR3 loop reads CASSLAPTTNTGELFF. The CDR3 nucleotides are TGTGCCAGCAGCTTGGCCCCGACAACGAACACCGGGGAGCTGTTTTTT.

The chain uses TRBV4-2 and TRBJ2-7; TRBD1 or TRBD2 may be the D gene (5 bases each). V lost 1 base and J lost 1, with 17 bases in between. Germline CDR1 is LGHNA and CDR2 is YNFKEQ. This CDR3 has 17 residues. The CDR3 protein is CASSQVASGRKSYEQYF. The CDR3 DNA sequence: TGTGCCAGCAGCCAAGTAGCCTCGGGACGTAAGTCCTACGAGCAGTACTTC.

This clonotype has only a few counts. The chain links TRBV15 to TRBJ2-7; TRBD2 matches at 9 bases. Germline CDR1 LNHNV, CDR2 YYDKDF (reference sequence). This CDR3 comprises 16 residues. V lost 0 bases and J lost 2; bases outside the gene matches: 5. The CDR3 coding sequence is TGTGCCACCAGCAGAGATTTGCTAGCGGGAACCTACGAGCAGTACTTC. Translated, it gives CATSRDLLAGTYEQYF.

This clonotype has at least ten counts. The chain uses TRBV28 and TRBJ2-7; tentative D call: TRBD1 (6 bases). CDR3 size: 12 residues. Germline V gene sequence: CDR1 MDHEN, CDR2 SYDVKM. Trimming took 0 bases from V and 6 from J, leaving 6 bases between them. The CDR3 DNA is TGTGCCAGCAGTTTATGGGGGGCCGAGCAGTACTTC. It yields the protein CASSLWGAEQYF.

Only a few counts were recorded for this clonotype. V is TRBV28 and J is TRBJ2-5; TRBD1 or TRBD2 may be the D gene (5 bases each). CDR3 length equals 15 residues. V shed 5 bases and J shed 1 base, with 14 bases lying between them. CDR1 and CDR2 from the germline V gene are MDHEN and SYDVKM. The CDR3 DNA reads TGTGCCAGCAGTGGGGGTTCCCAACTCCAAGAGACCCAGTACTTC. Protein sequence: CASSGGSQLQETQYF.

The chain uses TRBV4-1 and TRBJ2-7; a possible D gene is TRBD2 (6 bases). V was clipped by 0 bases and J by 6 bases, with 18 bases between them. This CDR3 has 16 amino acids. Per the germline V gene, CDR1 is MGHRA and CDR2 is YSYEKL. In nucleotides, the CDR3 is TGCGCCAGCAGCCAAGACGGCGGGGTTTTATTAGGCGAGCAGTACTTC. It translates to CASSQDGGVLLGEQYF.

This clonotype was seen more than once but under ten times. The chain is built from TRBV12-3 or TRBV12-4 and TRBJ1-6, with 8 nucleotides matching TRBD1. There are 15 residues in the CDR3. Trimming at V came to 3 bases and at J to 10 bases, leaving 8 bases not matched to a gene. The CDR3 sequence is CASSLNPGGYSPLHF. CDR3 sequence (DNA): TGTGCCAGCAGTTTGAACCCAGGGGGCTACTCACCCCTCCACTTT.

The chain employs TRBV7-2 and TRBJ1-5; maybe TRBD1 (6 bases). Trimming took 5 bases from V and 5 from J, leaving 13 bases between them. CDR3 length: 14 amino acids. The germline V gene has CDR1 SGHTA and CDR2 FQGNSA. CDR3 in amino acids: CASSQRGGYQPQHF. The CDR3 DNA follows: TGTGCCAGCAGCCAGCGCGGGGGCTATCAGCCCCAGCATTTT.

This clonotype was recorded a few times. V usage is TRBV28 and J usage is TRBJ2-5; 7 bases align to TRBD2. Germline-derived CDR1 and CDR2 are MDHEN and SYDVKM. This CDR3 contains 16 residues. V shed 6 bases and J 4 bases; nucleotides not matched to a gene: 14. The CDR3 loop is CASSPMGGGNRETQYF. CDR3 sequence (DNA): TGTGCCAGCAGCCCGATGGGGGGAGGGAACAGAGAGACCCAGTACTTC.

This clonotype was seen only a few times. The gene calls are TRBV4-3 and TRBJ2-7; D gene uncertain. CDR1 is LGHNA, CDR2 YSLEER, per germline. The CDR3 spans 14 residues. The germline V and J ends were trimmed by 0 bases and 5 bases, with 11 bases remaining between them. CDR3 protein: CASSQDLGFDEQYF. CDR3 nucleotides: TGCGCCAGCAGCCAAGATTTGGGGTTCGACGAGCAGTACTTC.

There are a few counts of this clonotype. The chain links TRBV20-1 to TRBJ1-1; 8 bases map to TRBD1. The V gene's germline CDR1 is DFQATT and CDR2 SNEGSKA (reference sequence). V lost 3 bases to trimming and J lost 0 bases; unmatched junction nucleotides: 6. The CDR3 is 15 residues long. The CDR3 spells CSARGQELMNTEAFF. The CDR3 DNA follows: TGCAGTGCTAGGGGACAGGAGCTAATGAACACTGAAGCTTTCTTT.